The rows below give T cell receptor beta chains drawn from one sample of a study of immune evolution from preneoplasia to lung adenocarcinoma. TCRdb keeps only in-frame clones here, not all; method: immunoSEQ multiplex PCR. The sample includes thousands of clones, over 75% of them seen just once. Sequencing was performed on FFPE minimally invasive lung adenocarcinoma tissue. Every receptor here comes from a donor older than 65 with lung adenocarcinoma. The CDR3 runs from the conserved cysteine through the conserved F or W. Fields, in order: clone size, V gene, J gene, CDR3 length, D gene, CDR3 protein, CDR3 DNA. The D gene is left open where the match is weak. Expanded clones get a size class; other rows say once, few or many, or leave the size out.

clone_size: NA; v_call: TRBV15; j_call: TRBJ1-1; cdr3_length: 12; d_call: TRBD1; cdr3_aa: CATTGVNTEAFF; cdr3_nt: TGTGCCACGACAGGGGTGAACACTGAAGCTTTCTTT
clone_size: NA; v_call: TRBV30; j_call: TRBJ2-1; cdr3_length: 19; d_call: TRBD2; cdr3_aa: CAWITGLAGHPGSYNEQFF; cdr3_nt: TGTGCCTGGATCACCGGACTAGCGGGACACCCCGGCTCCTACAATGAGCAGTTCTTC
clone_size: NA; v_call: TRBV2; j_call: TRBJ2-3; cdr3_length: 13; d_call: TRBD1; cdr3_aa: CAIDRDPRDTQYF; cdr3_nt: TGTGCCATCGACAGGGATCCCCGTGATACGCAGTATTTT
clone_size: NA; v_call: TRBV28; j_call: TRBJ2-1; cdr3_length: 11; d_call: NA; cdr3_aa: CASSSSFRQFF; cdr3_nt: TGTGCCAGCAGTTCCTCTTTCAGGCAGTTCTTC
clone_size: NA; v_call: TRBV5-4; j_call: TRBJ2-2; cdr3_length: 14; d_call: NA; cdr3_aa: CASSLGSWAGELFF; cdr3_nt: TGTGCCAGCAGCTTGGGTTCATGGGCCGGGGAGCTGTTTTTT
clone_size: NA; v_call: TRBV20-1; j_call: TRBJ2-5; cdr3_length: 11; d_call: NA; cdr3_aa: CSARDKKTQYF; cdr3_nt: TGCAGTGCTAGAGATAAAAAGACCCAGTACTTC
clone_size: NA; v_call: TRBV29-1; j_call: TRBJ2-7; cdr3_length: 13; d_call: NA; cdr3_aa: CSVAQGLSYEQYF; cdr3_nt: TGCAGCGTGGCGCAGGGACTCTCCTACGAGCAGTACTTC
clone_size: NA; v_call: TRBV27; j_call: TRBJ2-7; cdr3_length: 14; d_call: TRBD1; cdr3_aa: CASSFRTGSYEQYF; cdr3_nt: TGTGCCAGCAGCTTCAGGACAGGGTCCTACGAGCAGTACTTC
clone_size: NA; v_call: TRBV5-1; j_call: TRBJ2-1; cdr3_length: 15; d_call: NA; cdr3_aa: CASSLMAQNYNEQFF; cdr3_nt: TGCGCCAGCAGCTTGATGGCCCAGAATTACAATGAGCAGTTCTTC
clone_size: NA; v_call: TRBV28; j_call: TRBJ2-7; cdr3_length: 15; d_call: TRBD1; cdr3_aa: CASSFWSDRGNEQYF; cdr3_nt: TGTGCCAGCAGTTTCTGGTCGGACAGGGGCAACGAGCAGTACTTC
clone_size: NA; v_call: TRBV6-5; j_call: TRBJ2-7; cdr3_length: 15; d_call: NA; cdr3_aa: CASSYSPRGTYEQYF; cdr3_nt: TGTGCCAGCAGTTACTCCCCCAGGGGCACCTACGAGCAGTACTTC
clone_size: once; v_call: TRBV6-6; j_call: TRBJ1-2; cdr3_length: 12; d_call: NA; cdr3_aa: CASRKSNYGYTF; cdr3_nt: TGTGCCAGCAGAAAGTCTAACTATGGCTACACCTTC
clone_size: few; v_call: TRBV30; j_call: TRBJ2-3; cdr3_length: 18; d_call: TRBD2; cdr3_aa: CAWSARGLAGPREDTQYF; cdr3_nt: TGTGCCTGGAGTGCCCGGGGGCTAGCGGGCCCACGGGAAGATACGCAGTATTTT
clone_size: NA; v_call: TRBV11-2; j_call: TRBJ2-7; cdr3_length: 16; d_call: NA; cdr3_aa: CASSLASRTIEGGQYF; cdr3_nt: TGTGCCAGCAGCTTAGCGTCTCGGACCATCGAGGGGGGGCAGTACTTC
clone_size: medium-sized; v_call: TRBV2; j_call: TRBJ1-4; cdr3_length: 13; d_call: NA; cdr3_aa: CASSGLTGEKLFF; cdr3_nt: TGTGCCAGCAGTGGATTAACAGGGGAAAAACTGTTTTTT
clone_size: few; v_call: TRBV18; j_call: TRBJ1-1; cdr3_length: 15; d_call: NA; cdr3_aa: CASSRQDSGSSDAFF; cdr3_nt: TGTGCCAGCTCACGACAAGATTCGGGGTCCTCTGACGCTTTCTTT
clone_size: once; v_call: TRBV5-4; j_call: TRBJ2-7; cdr3_length: 12; d_call: NA; cdr3_aa: CASSFGGYEQYF; cdr3_nt: TGTGCCAGCAGCTTTGGAGGCTACGAGCAGTACTTC
clone_size: NA; v_call: TRBV28; j_call: TRBJ1-2; cdr3_length: 16; d_call: TRBD1; cdr3_aa: CASSSPGQGAVYGYTF; cdr3_nt: TGTGCCAGCAGTTCACCGGGACAGGGGGCCGTCTATGGCTACACCTTC
clone_size: NA; v_call: TRBV21-1; j_call: TRBJ2-5; cdr3_length: 11; d_call: NA; cdr3_aa: CASRSEETQYF; cdr3_nt: TGTGCCAGCAGATCTGAAGAGACCCAGTACTTC
clone_size: NA; v_call: TRBV6-1; j_call: TRBJ2-2; cdr3_length: 15; d_call: NA; cdr3_aa: CASRKQGGTTGELFF; cdr3_nt: TGTGCCAGCAGAAAACAGGGAGGGACCACCGGGGAGCTGTTTTTT
clone_size: NA; v_call: TRBV5-1; j_call: TRBJ2-5; cdr3_length: 16; d_call: TRBD2; cdr3_aa: CASSDGTSGSSETQYF; cdr3_nt: TGCGCCAGCAGCGACGGGACTAGCGGGAGTTCGGAGACCCAGTACTTC
clone_size: NA; v_call: TRBV7-9; j_call: TRBJ2-5; cdr3_length: 13; d_call: NA; cdr3_aa: CASSPRGPETQYF; cdr3_nt: TGTGCCAGCAGCCCCCGGGGGCCGGAGACCCAGTACTTC
clone_size: NA; v_call: TRBV6-1; j_call: TRBJ1-3; cdr3_length: 15; d_call: NA; cdr3_aa: CASCLDSGSGNTIYF; cdr3_nt: TGTGCCAGCTGCCTCGACAGCGGCTCTGGAAACACCATATATTTT
clone_size: NA; v_call: TRBV6-1; j_call: TRBJ1-4; cdr3_length: 16; d_call: NA; cdr3_aa: CASSERVGQPNEKLFF; cdr3_nt: TGTGCCAGCAGTGAAAGGGTAGGACAGCCTAATGAAAAACTGTTTTTT
clone_size: once; v_call: TRBV5-6; j_call: TRBJ2-7; cdr3_length: 14; d_call: NA; cdr3_aa: CASSLTVADYEQYF; cdr3_nt: TGTGCCAGCAGCTTGACGGTTGCGGACTACGAGCAGTACTTC